These 32 T cell receptor beta chains were sequenced from one sample in a study of T cell responses to AZD1222 COVID-19 vaccine (dated by TCRdb to the early 2020s). This specimen's time point label, per the study, means: baseline before first vaccination. Libraries came from the immunoSEQ multiplex PCR assay. The immuneACCESS repertoire file appears here via TCRdb, limited to in-frame rearrangements. These files lack a portion of the clones; in checked studies, under half of the deficit traces to unresolved V genes, and the cause of the others is not known. In this sample the table shows 75,000 to 100,000 clones, roughly 90% of which occur a single time. Of the sample, approximately 24% is held by the ten largest clones. The material was peripheral blood, obtained on day 0 of AZD1222 vaccination. These receptors were obtained from an adult in good health.

This clone was recorded a few times. The chain links TRBV5-8 to TRBJ1-1, with 9 bases fitting TRBD1. The CDR3 totals 14 residues. V lost 4 bases and J lost 1; bases outside the gene matches: 2. In germline, CDR1 is SGHTS, CDR2 YDEGEE. The CDR3 sequence: CASSRGQGNTEAFF. The CDR3 nucleotides are TGTGCCAGCAGCCGGGGACAGGGGAACACTGAAGCTTTCTTT.

The rearrangement joins TRBV19 to TRBJ2-5; perhaps TRBD1 as D (5 bases). CDR3 length equals 15 residues. Trimming took 2 bases from V and 1 from J, leaving 11 bases between them. CDR1 is LNHDA and CDR2 is SQIVND in the germline V gene (reference sequence). CDR3 amino acids: CASSIFQGSQETQYF. The CDR3 DNA reads TGTGCCAGTAGTATATTCCAGGGAAGCCAAGAGACCCAGTACTTC.

The chain links TRBV7-2 to TRBJ1-2; D might be TRBD1 (6 bases). The CDR3 covers 14 residues. V was trimmed by 5 bases and J by 4 bases, leaving 14 bases between them. Germline V gene sequence: CDR1 SGHTA, CDR2 FQGNSA. The DNA for the CDR3 is TGTGCCAGCAGCACCCAACAGGGAAGCTATGGCTACACCTTC. Translating it yields CASSTQQGSYGYTF.

CDR3 region: CASSLPGQGGNEQFF. The CDR3 nucleotides read TGTGCCAGCAGCCTACCTGGACAGGGGGGGAATGAGCAGTTCTTC. The V gene is TRBV28, the J gene TRBJ2-1; 10 bases are a match to TRBD1. The CDR3 length is 15 residues. Losses at the gene ends were 6 bases for V and 7 bases for J; bases not matched to a gene: 9. CDR1 is MDHEN and CDR2 is SYDVKM in the germline V gene.

The sample holds one count of this clone. This rearrangement joins TRBV7-9 to TRBJ2-2; D is unresolved. The V end lost 7 bases, the J end lost 1 base, and 10 bases lay between the germline ends. The CDR3 is made up of 14 amino acids. From germline, CDR1 is SEHNR and CDR2 FQNEAQ (reference sequence). The CDR3 is CASTSLMNTGELFF. CDR3 coding DNA: TGTGCCAGCACGAGTCTGATGAACACCGGGGAGCTGTTTTTT.

The V and J genes are TRBV6-1 and TRBJ2-1; no clear D gene. Germline V gives CDR1 MNHNS, CDR2 SASEGT. Trimming removed 0 bases from V and 10 bases from J, with 1 base in between. This CDR3 contains 10 residues. The CDR3 DNA follows: TGTGCCAGCAGTGAAGCCGAGCAGTTCTTC. It yields the protein CASSEAEQFF.

The rearrangement joins TRBV6-2 or TRBV6-3 to TRBJ2-7; the match to TRBD2 covers 9 bases. V was pared by 6 bases and J by 3 bases, with 24 bases of the junction left unmatched. This CDR3 is 20 amino acids long. Germline CDR1 reads MNHEY; CDR2 reads SVGEGT. The CDR3 region is CASSPGWPRSRREGLYEQYF. DNA for the CDR3: TGTGCCAGCAGCCCTGGGTGGCCGCGGTCCCGGCGGGAGGGGCTCTACGAGCAGTACTTC.

The J gene is TRBJ2-3, the V gene TRBV6-5; D possibly corresponds to TRBD1 (5 bases). The CDR3 consists of 15 residues. V lost 4 bases and J lost 0, with 11 bases in between. CDR1 and CDR2 (germline): MNHEY, SVGAGI. The CDR3 here is CASSLTASSTDTQYF. In nucleotides, the CDR3 is TGTGCCAGCAGTTTGACAGCCTCTAGCACAGATACGCAGTATTTT.

This clone was counted once. This CDR3 reads CASSLFDTDTQYF. The CDR3 bases are TGTGCCAGCAGCCTATTCGACACAGATACGCAGTATTTT. The chain links TRBV3-1 (or the pseudogene TRBV3-2) to TRBJ2-3, with no clear D. Per germline, CDR1 LGHDT and CDR2 YNNKEL (reference sequence). Trimming removed 4 bases from V and 2 bases from J, with 7 bases in between. The length of the CDR3 is 13 residues.

The V call is TRBV4-3, the J call TRBJ2-1, with TRBD2 matching 15 bases. CDR1 and CDR2 from the germline V gene are LGHNA and YSLEER. This CDR3 has 15 amino acids. V was clipped by 3 bases and J by 8 bases; unmatched bases: 2. The CDR3 DNA sequence: TGCGCCAGCAGCCAGGGACTAGCGGGAGGAGATGAGCAGTTCTTC. This gives the protein CASSQGLAGGDEQFF.

The V call is TRBV6-5, the J call TRBJ1-6; the D is unclear. The CDR3 is 15 residues long. The V and J ends lost 6 bases and 14 bases respectively, with 23 bases between them. The V gene's germline CDR1 is MNHEY and CDR2 SVGAGI. DNA for the CDR3: TGTGCCAGCAGCCTTACGTCTGGGATCTTGGGCGCCCTCCACTTT. This encodes CASSLTSGILGALHF.

The rearrangement uses TRBV6-4 and TRBJ1-6, with 7 positions matching TRBD1. CDR3 length: 13 amino acids. V trimming: 2 bases; J trimming: 8 bases; junction bases outside the gene matches: 0. CDR1 MRHNA and CDR2 SNTAGT come from the germline V gene. The CDR3 nucleotides read TGTGCCAGCAGTGACAGGGGGCATTCACCCCTCCACTTT. Protein sequence: CASSDRGHSPLHF.

This rearrangement joins TRBV4-2 to TRBJ2-1, with TRBD2 matching 14 bases. The junction had 7 bases not matched to a gene; V was cut back by 4 bases and J by 8 bases. The length of the CDR3 is 16 residues. CDR1 LGHNA and CDR2 YNFKEQ come from the germline V gene. CDR3 residues: CASSPETSGRAYEQFF. DNA of the CDR3: TGTGCCAGCAGCCCAGAGACTAGCGGGAGGGCCTATGAGCAGTTCTTC.

The chain combines TRBV27 with TRBJ2-7; D not certain. V was clipped by 0 bases and J by 4 bases, with 13 bases between them. CDR1 is MNHEY and CDR2 is SMNVEV in the germline V gene (reference sequence). The CDR3 runs to 15 residues. This CDR3 reads CASSLSAVQVYEQYF. The CDR3 DNA follows: TGTGCCAGCAGTTTATCGGCAGTCCAGGTGTACGAGCAGTACTTC.

CDR3 sequence: CASSLELGLNEKLFF. In DNA, the CDR3 is TGTGCCAGCAGCCTGGAATTGGGTCTTAATGAAAAACTGTTTTTT. This chain connects TRBV21-1 to TRBJ1-4. TRBV21-1 is marked as a pseudogene. The CDR3 length is 15 residues.

This clone appeared once. The genes are TRBV30 and TRBJ2-7; D remains unclear. V was pared by 1 base and J by 7 bases, with 11 bases between. Germline values: CDR1 GTSNPN, CDR2 SVGIG (reference sequence). The CDR3 runs 12 residues. The CDR3 spells CAWSASVGEQYF. DNA of the CDR3: TGTGCCTGGAGTGCGTCGGTAGGGGAGCAGTACTTC. Full variable domain (remainder filled in from reference TRBV30 and TRBJ2-7): SQTIHQWPATLVQPVGSPLSLECTVEGTSNPNLYWYRQAAGRGLQLLFYSVGIGQISSEVPQNLSASRPQDRQFILSSKKLLLSDSGFYLCAWSASVGEQYFGPGTRLTVT.

The gene calls are TRBV5-1 and TRBJ1-3; tentative D call: TRBD1 (5 bases). The CDR3 spans 16 residues. Germline CDR1 is SGHRS and CDR2 is YFSETQ. The V end lost 1 base, the J end lost 3 bases, and 14 bases lay between the germline ends. The CDR3 reads CASSLTGRAVGNTIYF. CDR3 bases: TGCGCCAGCAGCTTGACAGGCAGGGCGGTTGGAAACACCATATATTTT.

The rearrangement uses TRBV5-1 and TRBJ2-5, with TRBD1 matching over 7 bases. Germline trimming cut 4 bases from V and 6 bases from J; bases unmatched to any gene: 12. The CDR3 is 15 amino acids. Germline CDR1 SGHRS, CDR2 YFSETQ. CDR3 region: CASSRSGTEAKTQYF. The CDR3 DNA follows: TGCGCCAGCAGCAGATCCGGGACAGAGGCCAAGACCCAGTACTTC.

The V gene is TRBV6-5, the J gene TRBJ2-5; D not certain. The germline V gene has CDR1 MNHEY and CDR2 SVGAGI. The length of the CDR3 is 15 residues. V lost 4 bases, J lost 1 base, and 13 bases lay in between. The DNA of the CDR3 is TGTGCCAGCAGTTCCTTAACCGCTTTCCAAGAGACCCAGTACTTC. Translated: CASSSLTAFQETQYF.

This clone was detected ten times or more. The chain combines TRBV6-2 or TRBV6-3 with TRBJ2-1; TRBD2 is a possible D gene (5 bases). Germline V CDR1 and CDR2: MNHEY, SVGEGT. The CDR3 runs to 16 residues. With 0 bases removed from V and 2 bases from J, the gap between germline ends came to 11 bases. The CDR3 region has the DNA TGTGCCAGCAGTTACTCGAGTGACGGGGCCTACAATGAGCAGTTCTTC. Amino acids: CASSYSSDGAYNEQFF.

This clone was seen only once. The chain combines TRBV11-2 with TRBJ2-7; D possibly corresponds to TRBD1 (6 bases). Trimming stripped 4 bases from V and 2 bases from J, with 18 bases between. The V gene's germline CDR1 is SGHAT and CDR2 FQNNGV. This CDR3 has 16 residues. The CDR3 here is CASSSYRDKDAYEQYF. The CDR3 coding sequence is TGTGCCAGCAGCTCGTACCGGGACAAGGACGCCTACGAGCAGTACTTC.

This CDR3 is CASDGLAKNIQYF. CDR3 DNA: TGCGCCAGCGATGGACTAGCCAAAAACATTCAGTACTTC. The chain has TRBV23-1 and TRBJ2-4, with D perhaps matching TRBD2 (5 bases). TRBV23-1 is an ORF for which the function is uncertain. Trimming removed 8 bases at V and 0 bases at J, with 8 bases between. The CDR3 covers 13 residues.

V is TRBV7-2 and J is TRBJ2-2, with 8 nucleotides matching TRBD1. The CDR3 contains 12 residues. The germline CDR1 and CDR2 sequences are SGHTA and FQGNSA. Trimming took 5 bases from V and 11 from J; bases not matched to a gene: 4. The CDR3 coding sequence is TGTGCCAGCAGCGCTGACAGGGGAGAGCTGTTTTTT. It encodes CASSADRGELFF.

V and J are TRBV19 and TRBJ1-5; D is perhaps TRBD1 (5 bases). The CDR3 spans 16 residues. V was pared by 10 bases and J by 6 bases, with 25 bases between. Germline V gives CDR1 LNHDA, CDR2 SQIVND (reference sequence). This CDR3 is CANLMQTGRLPQPQHF. The CDR3 DNA follows: TGTGCCAATCTCATGCAAACGGGACGCCTGCCTCAGCCCCAGCATTTT.

V is TRBV21-1 and J is TRBJ2-7; TRBD1, the D gene given by the table, was not confirmed from the DNA. TRBV21-1 is assigned pseudogene status. This CDR3 comprises 14 residues. The CDR3 nucleotides are TGTGCCAGCAGGCAGGGGTGTATAGTCTACGAGCAGTACTTC. As protein: CASRQGCIVYEQYF.

The rearrangement uses TRBV4-1 and TRBJ2-7; D call uncertain. V was shortened by 0 bases and J by 1 base, with 10 bases between the two germline ends. CDR1 is MGHRA, CDR2 YSYEKL, per germline. The CDR3 covers 15 residues. The CDR3 DNA sequence: TGCGCCAGCAGCCAAGATCGTGGGAAGTCCTACGAGCAGTACTTC. This translates into CASSQDRGKSYEQYF.

In its sample, this clone was seen a few times. The chain carries TRBV28 and TRBJ2-1, with 9 bases lining up with TRBD1. Per germline, CDR1 MDHEN and CDR2 SYDVKM. This CDR3 contains 14 residues. V lost 7 bases to trimming and J lost 2 bases; unmatched junction nucleotides: 3. DNA of the CDR3: TGTGCCAGCACTCGGACAGGGGCCTACAATGAGCAGTTCTTC. This codes for CASTRTGAYNEQFF.

The chain recombines TRBV12-3 or TRBV12-4 with TRBJ2-1, with a weak D call TRBD2 (7 bases). V lost 9 bases and J lost 7, with 16 bases in between. The CDR3 is 13 amino acids. As DNA, the CDR3 is TGTGCCAGTAAAAGGGGGGGAGGGAATGAGCAGTTCTTC. It translates to CASKRGGGNEQFF.

The CDR3 DNA follows: TGTGCCAGCAGGGGACAGGGGGCTACAGGACGTATTGGCTACACCTTC. Translated, it gives CASRGQGATGRIGYTF. This rearrangement joins TRBV2 to TRBJ1-2, with 12 bases aligning to TRBD1. Looked up from germline, CDR1 is SNHLY and CDR2 is FYNNEI. This CDR3 comprises 16 residues. The V and J ends lost 6 bases and 7 bases, in that order; junction bases with no gene match: 12.

J is TRBJ1-2 and V is TRBV28; 10 bases map to TRBD1. After removal of 5 bases from V and 6 bases from J, the junction contained 9 bases not matched to a gene. This CDR3 is 15 amino acids long. CDR1 is MDHEN and CDR2 is SYDVKM in the germline V gene. The CDR3 nucleotides are TGTGCCAGCAGTGTCCACCCGGGACAGGGGCATGGCTACACCTTC. It codes for CASSVHPGQGHGYTF.

V and J are TRBV2 and TRBJ1-1, with D unresolved. V was clipped by 11 bases and J by 7 bases, with 26 bases between them. Germline CDR1 reads SNHLY; CDR2 reads FYNNEI. This CDR3 is built from 15 residues. The CDR3 is CAGLVNTAGMGEAFF. The CDR3, as DNA: TGTGCCGGTCTCGTGAATACCGCCGGAATGGGTGAAGCTTTCTTT. The full variable domain, completed using reference TRBV2 and TRBJ1-1, is EPEVTQTPSHQVTQMGQEVILRCVPISNHLYFYWYRQILGQKVEFLVSFYNNEISEKSEIFDDQFSVERPDGSNFTLKIRSTKLEDSAMYFCAGLVNTAGMGEAFFGQGTRLTVV.

This clone is a singleton in its sample. This chain uses TRBV28 with TRBJ2-7; 11 bases fit TRBD2. J lost 2 bases, V lost 6 bases, and 6 bases had no gene match. Germline V lookup: CDR1 MDHEN, CDR2 SYDVKM. The CDR3 contains 15 residues. This CDR3 is CASSVGTSGTYEQYF. The CDR3 bases are TGTGCCAGCAGCGTCGGGACTAGCGGAACCTACGAGCAGTACTTC.